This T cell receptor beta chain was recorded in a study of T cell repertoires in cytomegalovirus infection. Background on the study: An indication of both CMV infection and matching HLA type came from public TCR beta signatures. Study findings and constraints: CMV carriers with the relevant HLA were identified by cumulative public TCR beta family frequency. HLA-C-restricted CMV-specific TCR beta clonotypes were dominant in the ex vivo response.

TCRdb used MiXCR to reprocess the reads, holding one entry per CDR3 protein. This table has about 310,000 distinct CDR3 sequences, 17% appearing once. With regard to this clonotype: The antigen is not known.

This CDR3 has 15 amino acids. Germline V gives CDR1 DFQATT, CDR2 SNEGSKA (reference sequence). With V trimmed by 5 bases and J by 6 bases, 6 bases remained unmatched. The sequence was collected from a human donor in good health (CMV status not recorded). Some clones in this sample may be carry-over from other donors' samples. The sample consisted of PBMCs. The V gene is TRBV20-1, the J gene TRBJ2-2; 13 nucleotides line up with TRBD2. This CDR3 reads CSAPRTSGGAGELFF. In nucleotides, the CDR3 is TGCAGTGCTCCACGGACTAGCGGGGGAGCCGGGGAGCTGTTTTTT.